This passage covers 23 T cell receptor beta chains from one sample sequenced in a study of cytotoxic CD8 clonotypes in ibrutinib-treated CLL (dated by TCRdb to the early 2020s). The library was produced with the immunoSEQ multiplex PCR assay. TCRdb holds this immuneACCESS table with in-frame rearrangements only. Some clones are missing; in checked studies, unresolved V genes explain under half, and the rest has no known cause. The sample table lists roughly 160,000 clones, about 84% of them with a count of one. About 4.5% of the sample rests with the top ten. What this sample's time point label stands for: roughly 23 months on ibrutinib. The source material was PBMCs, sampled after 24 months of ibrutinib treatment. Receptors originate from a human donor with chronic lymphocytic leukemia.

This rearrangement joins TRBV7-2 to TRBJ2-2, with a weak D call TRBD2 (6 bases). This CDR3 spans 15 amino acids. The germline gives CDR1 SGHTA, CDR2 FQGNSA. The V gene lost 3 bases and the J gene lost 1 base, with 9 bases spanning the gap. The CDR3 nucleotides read TGTGCCAGCAGCTTCCTTAGCGGGAACACCGGGGAGCTGTTTTTT. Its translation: CASSFLSGNTGELFF.

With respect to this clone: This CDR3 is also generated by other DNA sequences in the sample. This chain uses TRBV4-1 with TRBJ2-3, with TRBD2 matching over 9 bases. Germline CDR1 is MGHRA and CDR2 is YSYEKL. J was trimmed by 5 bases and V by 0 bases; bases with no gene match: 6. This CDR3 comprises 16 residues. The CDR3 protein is CASSQEPRGGVDTQYF. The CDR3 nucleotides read TGCGCCAGCAGCCAAGAGCCGCGGGGGGGGGTAGATACGCAGTATTTT.

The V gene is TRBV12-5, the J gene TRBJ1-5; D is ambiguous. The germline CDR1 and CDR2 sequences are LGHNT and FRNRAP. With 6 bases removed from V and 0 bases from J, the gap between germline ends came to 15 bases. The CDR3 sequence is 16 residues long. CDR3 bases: TGTGCTAGTGGCCCCTCTGAGCAGGTTAGCAATCAGCCCCAGCATTTT. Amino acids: CASGPSEQVSNQPQHF.

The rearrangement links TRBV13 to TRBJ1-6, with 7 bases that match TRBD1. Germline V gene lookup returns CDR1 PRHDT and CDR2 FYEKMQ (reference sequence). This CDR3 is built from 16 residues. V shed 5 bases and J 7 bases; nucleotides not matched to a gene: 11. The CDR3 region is CASSPNYRGGNSPLHF. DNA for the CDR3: TGTGCCAGCAGCCCGAATTACAGGGGAGGGAATTCACCCCTCCACTTT.

This chain's CDR3 is CASSPLTGESPLHF. CDR3 coding DNA: TGTGCCAGCTCACCACTGACAGGGGAGTCACCCCTCCACTTT. The chain uses TRBV18 and TRBJ1-6, with 8 bases aligning to TRBD1. In germline, CDR1 is KGHSH, CDR2 LQKENI. CDR3 length equals 14 residues. The ends lost 1 base at V and 10 bases at J; junction bases unmatched: 3.

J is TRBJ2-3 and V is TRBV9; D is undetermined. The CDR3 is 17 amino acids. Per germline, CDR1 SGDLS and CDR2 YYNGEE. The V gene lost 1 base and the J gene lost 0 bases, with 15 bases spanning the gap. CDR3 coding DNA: TGTGCCAGCAGCGTAACGGTCCCCCCGCCAAGCACAGATACGCAGTATTTT. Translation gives CASSVTVPPPSTDTQYF. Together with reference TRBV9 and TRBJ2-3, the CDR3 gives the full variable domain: DSGVTQTPKHLITATGQRVTLRCSPRSGDLSVYWYQQSLDQGLQFLIQYYNGEERAKGNILERFSAQQFPDLHSELNLSSLELGDSALYFCASSVTVPPPSTDTQYFGPGTRLTVL.

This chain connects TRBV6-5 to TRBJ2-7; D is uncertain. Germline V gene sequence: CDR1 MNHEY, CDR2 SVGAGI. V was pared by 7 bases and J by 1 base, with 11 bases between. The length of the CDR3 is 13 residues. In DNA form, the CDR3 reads TGTGCCAGCACCGATACCATATCCTACGAGCAGTACTTC. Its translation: CASTDTISYEQYF.

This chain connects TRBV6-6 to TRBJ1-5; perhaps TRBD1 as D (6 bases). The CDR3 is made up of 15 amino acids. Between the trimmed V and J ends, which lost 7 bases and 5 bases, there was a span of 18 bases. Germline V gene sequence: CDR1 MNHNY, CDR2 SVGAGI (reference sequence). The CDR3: CASTQTGKGDQPQHF. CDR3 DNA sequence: TGTGCCAGCACTCAAACAGGGAAAGGAGATCAGCCCCAGCATTTT.

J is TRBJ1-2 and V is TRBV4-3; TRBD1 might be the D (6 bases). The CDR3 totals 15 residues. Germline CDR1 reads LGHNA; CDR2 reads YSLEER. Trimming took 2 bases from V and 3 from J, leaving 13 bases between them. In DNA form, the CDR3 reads TGCGCCAGCAGCCAACCGGGGGGCGCTGACTATGGCTACACCTTC. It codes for CASSQPGGADYGYTF.

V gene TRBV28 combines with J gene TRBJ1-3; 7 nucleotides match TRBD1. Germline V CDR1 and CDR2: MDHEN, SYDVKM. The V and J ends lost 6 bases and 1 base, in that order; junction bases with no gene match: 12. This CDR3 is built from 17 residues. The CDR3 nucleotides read TGTGCCAGCAGCCCCGGGACAGTTTATATTTCTGGAAACACCATATATTTT. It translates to CASSPGTVYISGNTIYF.

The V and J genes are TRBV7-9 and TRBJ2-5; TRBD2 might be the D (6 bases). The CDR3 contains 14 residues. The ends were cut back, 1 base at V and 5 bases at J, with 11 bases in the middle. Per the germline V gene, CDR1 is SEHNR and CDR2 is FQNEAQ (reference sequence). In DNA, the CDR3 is TGTGCCAGCAGCTTAGTTCTGGGAGGTGAGACCCAGTACTTC. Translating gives CASSLVLGGETQYF.

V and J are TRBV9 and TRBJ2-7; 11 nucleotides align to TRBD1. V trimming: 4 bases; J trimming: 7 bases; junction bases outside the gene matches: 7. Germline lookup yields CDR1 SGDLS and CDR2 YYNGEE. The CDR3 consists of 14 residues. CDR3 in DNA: TGTGCCAGCAGCCCGGGACAGGGGGTGGGGGAGCAGTACTTC. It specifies CASSPGQGVGEQYF.

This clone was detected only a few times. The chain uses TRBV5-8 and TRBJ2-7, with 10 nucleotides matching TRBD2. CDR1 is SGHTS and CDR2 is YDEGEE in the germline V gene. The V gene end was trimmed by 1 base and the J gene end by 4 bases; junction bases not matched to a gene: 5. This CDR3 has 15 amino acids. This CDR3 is CASSLLAGEAYEQYF. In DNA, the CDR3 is TGTGCCAGCAGCTTGCTAGCGGGAGAAGCTTACGAGCAGTACTTC.

The CDR3 sequence: CASRITPGLEGEQFF. In nucleotides, the CDR3 is TGTGCCAGCAGGATAACTCCGGGACTAGAAGGTGAGCAGTTCTTC. The chain uses TRBV7-2 and TRBJ2-1; 8 bases fit TRBD2. The CDR3 totals 15 residues. Germline V gene data show CDR1 as SGHTA and CDR2 as FQGNSA. V was pared by 6 bases and J by 9 bases, with 13 bases of the junction left unmatched.

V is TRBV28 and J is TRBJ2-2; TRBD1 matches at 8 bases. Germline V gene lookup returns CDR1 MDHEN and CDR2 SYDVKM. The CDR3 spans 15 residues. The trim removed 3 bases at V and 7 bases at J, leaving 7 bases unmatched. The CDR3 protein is CASSFRQGAIGELFF. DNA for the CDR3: TGTGCCAGCAGTTTTAGGCAGGGGGCCATCGGGGAGCTGTTTTTT.

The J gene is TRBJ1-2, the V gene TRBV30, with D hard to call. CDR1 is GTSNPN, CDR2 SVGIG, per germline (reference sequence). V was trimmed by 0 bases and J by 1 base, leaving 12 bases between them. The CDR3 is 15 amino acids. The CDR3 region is CAWSVPLTLNYGYTF. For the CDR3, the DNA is TGTGCCTGGAGTGTACCCCTCACGCTTAACTATGGCTACACCTTC.

The CDR3 nucleotides are TGTGCCAGCAGCTTGTCGGTCATGGCCAACGTCCTGACTTTC. Its protein is CASSLSVMANVLTF. This rearrangement joins TRBV7-2 to TRBJ2-6; D remains ambiguous. This CDR3 is 14 amino acids long. The V end lost 3 bases, the J end lost 6 bases, and 9 bases lay between the germline ends. The germline CDR1 and CDR2 sequences are SGHTA and FQGNSA.

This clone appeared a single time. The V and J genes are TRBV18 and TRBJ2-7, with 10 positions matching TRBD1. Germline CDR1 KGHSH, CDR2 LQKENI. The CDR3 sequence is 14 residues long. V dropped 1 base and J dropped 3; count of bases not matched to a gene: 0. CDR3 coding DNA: TGTGCCAGCTCACCACGGGACAGGGGCTACGAGCAGTACTTC. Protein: CASSPRDRGYEQYF.

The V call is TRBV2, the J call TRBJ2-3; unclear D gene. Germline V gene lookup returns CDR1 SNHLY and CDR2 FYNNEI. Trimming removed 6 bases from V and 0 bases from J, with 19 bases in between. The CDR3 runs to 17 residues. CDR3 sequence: CASSRAYIRSSTDTQYF. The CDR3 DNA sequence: TGTGCCAGCAGCCGGGCCTATATCCGTTCGAGCACAGATACGCAGTATTTT.

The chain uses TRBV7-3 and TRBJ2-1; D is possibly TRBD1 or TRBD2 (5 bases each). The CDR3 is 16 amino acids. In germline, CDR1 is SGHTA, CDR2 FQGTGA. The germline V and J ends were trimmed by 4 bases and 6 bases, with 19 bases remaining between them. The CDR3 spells CASSSKGETFTNEQFF. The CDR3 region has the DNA TGTGCCAGCAGCTCAAAAGGGGAGACTTTCACCAATGAGCAGTTCTTC.

In DNA, the CDR3 is TGTGCCAGCAGGGACGCGAACACCGGGGAGCTGTTTTTT. It is translated as CASRDANTGELFF. This chain connects TRBV6-5 to TRBJ2-2; D is unresolved. The CDR3 has 13 amino acids. The V gene lost 6 bases and the J gene lost 0 bases, with 5 bases spanning the gap. CDR1 is MNHEY and CDR2 is SVGAGI in the germline V gene.

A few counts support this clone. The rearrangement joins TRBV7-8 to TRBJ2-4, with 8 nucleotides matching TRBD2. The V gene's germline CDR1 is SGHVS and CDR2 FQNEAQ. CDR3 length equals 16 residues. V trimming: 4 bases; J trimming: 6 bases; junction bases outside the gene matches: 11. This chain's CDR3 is CASSSLRAGGGNIQYF. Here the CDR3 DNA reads TGTGCCAGCAGCTCCCTCCGGGCGGGAGGTGGAAACATTCAGTACTTC.

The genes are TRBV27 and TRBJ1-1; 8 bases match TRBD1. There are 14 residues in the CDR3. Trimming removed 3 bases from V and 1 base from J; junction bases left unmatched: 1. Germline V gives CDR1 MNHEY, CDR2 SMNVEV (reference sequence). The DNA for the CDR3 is TGTGCCAGCAGTTTCGGACAGGGGAACACTGAAGCTTTCTTT. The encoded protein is CASSFGQGNTEAFF.